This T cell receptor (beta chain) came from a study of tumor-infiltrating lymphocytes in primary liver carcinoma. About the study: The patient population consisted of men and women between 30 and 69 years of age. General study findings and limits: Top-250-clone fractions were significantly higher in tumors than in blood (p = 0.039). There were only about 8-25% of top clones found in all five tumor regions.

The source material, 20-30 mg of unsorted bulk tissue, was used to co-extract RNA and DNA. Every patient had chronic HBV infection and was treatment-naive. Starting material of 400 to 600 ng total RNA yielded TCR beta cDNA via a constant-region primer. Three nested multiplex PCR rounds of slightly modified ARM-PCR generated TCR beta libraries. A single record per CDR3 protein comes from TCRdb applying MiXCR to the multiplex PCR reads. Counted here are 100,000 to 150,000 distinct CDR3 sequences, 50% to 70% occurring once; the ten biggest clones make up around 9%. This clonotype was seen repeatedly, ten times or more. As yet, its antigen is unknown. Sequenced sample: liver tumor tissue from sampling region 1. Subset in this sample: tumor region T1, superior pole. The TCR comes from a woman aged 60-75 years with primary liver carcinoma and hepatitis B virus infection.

The CDR3 sequence is CASSRTGNTEAFF. Written as DNA, the CDR3 is TGTGCCAGCAGCCGGACAGGAAACACTGAAGCTTTCTTT. The chain links TRBV5-8 to TRBJ1-1; 7 nucleotides match TRBD1. Looked up from germline, CDR1 is SGHTS and CDR2 is YDEGEE. Losses at the gene ends were 4 bases for V and 2 bases for J; bases not matched to a gene: 2. The CDR3 extends over 13 amino acids.